The entry below describes one TCR beta chain. Its antigen is not identified. cDNA libraries for TCR alpha and TCR beta, carrying sample barcodes and UMIs, came from 5'RACE with constant-segment primers. TCRdb itself ran the 5' RACE reads through MiXCR, one entry per CDR3 protein. Here the sample spans 100,000 to 150,000 distinct CDR3 sequences, about 15% being singletons. The germline gives CDR1 LGHNA, CDR2 YSLEER. CDR3 length: 14 amino acids. V dropped 2 bases and J dropped 1 base, with 8 bases sitting between them. The data originate from a study of T-cell memory formation after mild COVID-19. Study-level background: Clusters were largely donor specific. Broader study findings: Mainly CM and EM harbored the contracting CD4+ clones; mainly EMRA harbored the CD8+ ones. Some responding clones appeared in pre-infection memory, suggesting cross-reactive memory joined.

Sequences were obtained from PBMCs or a T cell subset sorted from them (not recorded which). The sequence was collected from a man between 18 and 29 years old who had mild COVID-19 (a few samples of this study predate the infection). Cell type and time point are not known. This chain connects TRBV4-3 to TRBJ2-5; D gene unclear. The CDR3 here is CASSQMVLQETQYF. Here the CDR3 DNA reads TGCGCCAGCAGCCAAATGGTCCTCCAAGAGACCCAGTACTTC.